These 28 T cell receptor beta chains were all obtained from the same sample, sequenced in a study of blood T cell repertoires in COVID-19. Measured with immunoSEQ multiplex PCR; TCRdb has only the in-frame clones, and not every one. The sample holds under 75,000 clones, more than 70% seen once. The source material was peripheral blood. Source of these receptors: a woman aged 55-75 years with acute or convalescent COVID-19.

The rearrangement joins TRBV5-1 to TRBJ1-5, with 8 bases aligning to TRBD1. V gave up 0 bases and J gave up 4 bases; unmatched junction bases: 0. From germline, CDR1 is SGHRS and CDR2 YFSETQ. The CDR3 extends over 14 amino acids. Here the CDR3 DNA reads TGCGCCAGCAGCTTGGGGACAGGGAATCAGCCCCAGCATTTT. This gives the protein CASSLGTGNQPQHF. The full variable domain, in which reference TRBV5-1 and TRBJ1-5 provide the parts outside the CDR3, is KAGVTQTPRYLIKTRGQQVTLSCSPISGHRSVSWYQQTPGQGLQFLFEYFSETQRNKGNFPGRFSGRQFSNSRSEMNVSTLELGDSALYLCASSLGTGNQPQHFGDGTRLSIL.

This clone was recorded a few times. The gene calls are TRBV5-1 and TRBJ2-3; the match to TRBD2 covers 7 bases. This CDR3 contains 15 residues. V was pared by 5 bases and J by 0 bases, with 6 bases of the junction left unmatched. Germline CDR1 reads SGHRS; CDR2 reads YFSETQ. The CDR3 reads CASRGPGGSTDTQYF. In nucleotides, the CDR3 is TGCGCCAGCAGGGGACCCGGGGGGAGCACAGATACGCAGTATTTT.

This clone was observed a handful of times. The rearrangement links TRBV5-8 to TRBJ1-5; no firm D call. Germline CDR1 reads SGHTS; CDR2 reads YDEGEE. CDR3 size: 18 residues. V was trimmed by 3 bases and J by 6 bases, leaving 25 bases between them. This chain's CDR3 is CASSSHPGEGMRSQPQHF. In nucleotides, the CDR3 is TGTGCCAGCAGCTCACACCCCGGGGAAGGCATGAGGAGTCAGCCCCAGCATTTT.

The chain recombines TRBV5-4 with TRBJ2-3, with a weak D call TRBD1 (6 bases). This CDR3 contains 15 residues. Trimming took off 0 bases at V and 1 base at J, with 9 bases between the two ends. CDR1 and CDR2 from the germline V gene are SGHNT and YYREEE (reference sequence). In DNA, the CDR3 is TGTGCCAGCAGCTTGGCCTGGACAGGCACAGATACGCAGTATTTT. It encodes CASSLAWTGTDTQYF.

This clone has just a few counts. The rearrangement joins TRBV5-4 to TRBJ1-1; the match to TRBD1 covers 8 bases. This CDR3 has 15 amino acids. Per germline, CDR1 SGHNT and CDR2 YYREEE (reference sequence). V lost 4 bases to trimming and J lost 1 base; unmatched junction nucleotides: 6. CDR3 sequence (DNA): TGTGCCAGCAGCACCTGGACAGGGCCGAACACTGAAGCTTTCTTT. As protein: CASSTWTGPNTEAFF.

The V and J genes are TRBV10-3 and TRBJ1-4; tentative D call: TRBD1 (5 bases). The CDR3 has 14 residues. Trimming removed 7 bases at V and 1 base at J, with 10 bases between. The germline V gene encodes CDR1 ENHRY and CDR2 SYGVKD. This chain's CDR3 is CAITDDRTNEKLFF. Written as DNA, the CDR3 is TGTGCCATCACCGATGACAGAACTAATGAAAAACTGTTTTTT.

The rearrangement links TRBV5-1 to TRBJ1-1; TRBD1 might be the D (5 bases). V lost 1 base to trimming and J lost 3 bases, with 10 bases between them. From germline, CDR1 is SGHRS and CDR2 YFSETQ. The CDR3 spans 14 residues. Here the CDR3 DNA reads TGCGCCAGCAGCTTGCTCGTCAGGGACACTGAAGCTTTCTTT. Its translation: CASSLLVRDTEAFF.

Here the CDR3 DNA reads TGCGCCAGCAGCCTCACGGCAGGCTCTGGGGCCAACGTCCTGACTTTC. Protein product: CASSLTAGSGANVLTF. The chain recombines TRBV5-1 with TRBJ2-6; D remains ambiguous. The CDR3 covers 16 residues. The germline V and J ends were trimmed by 4 bases and 0 bases, with 11 bases remaining between them. In germline, CDR1 is SGHRS, CDR2 YFSETQ.

The V gene is TRBV6-2 or TRBV6-3, the J gene TRBJ1-1; D ambiguous. Trimming took 3 bases from V and 1 from J, leaving 6 bases between them. In germline, CDR1 is MNHEY, CDR2 SVGEGT. The CDR3 is 13 residues long. The CDR3 coding sequence is TGTGCCAGCAGTTATACGGGGAACACTGAAGCTTTCTTT. It encodes CASSYTGNTEAFF.

The chain uses TRBV7-2 and TRBJ2-3; 9 bases are shared with TRBD2. In germline, CDR1 is SGHTA, CDR2 FQGNSA. This CDR3 has 15 residues. Germline trimming cut 5 bases from V and 6 bases from J; bases unmatched to any gene: 9. The CDR3 reads CASSPLSGGGDTQYF. In DNA, the CDR3 is TGTGCCAGCAGCCCCCTTAGCGGGGGCGGGGATACGCAGTATTTT.

The rearrangement uses TRBV27 and TRBJ2-3; 7 bases line up with TRBD1. The J segment lost 2 bases and the V segment lost 6 bases, leaving 11 bases of the junction unmatched. This CDR3 comprises 16 residues. Per the germline V gene, CDR1 is MNHEY and CDR2 is SMNVEV (reference sequence). CDR3 DNA sequence: TGTGCCAGCAGCCCATCCTCGGGACAGATCACAGATACGCAGTATTTT. This codes for CASSPSSGQITDTQYF.

This chain uses TRBV2 with TRBJ1-6, with TRBD1 matching over 7 bases. V was clipped by 4 bases and J by 4 bases; unmatched bases: 4. Per the germline V gene, CDR1 is SNHLY and CDR2 is FYNNEI. CDR3 length: 15 amino acids. The CDR3 DNA reads as TGTGCCAGCAGTGTAACGGGACAGTATAATTCACCCCTCCACTTT. Translation: CASSVTGQYNSPLHF.

This rearrangement joins TRBV10-3 to TRBJ2-2, with D possibly matching TRBD1 (6 bases). V lost 7 bases and J 5 bases, leaving 17 bases between the germline ends. The CDR3 spans 15 residues. The germline V gene has CDR1 ENHRY and CDR2 SYGVKD. The CDR3 reads CAINPLDSPTGELFF. CDR3 DNA: TGTGCCATCAACCCCTTGGACAGTCCTACCGGGGAGCTGTTTTTT.

The gene calls are TRBV12-3 or TRBV12-4 and TRBJ1-1; D might be TRBD1 (5 bases). Trimming left V 4 bases short and J 4 bases short, with 7 bases between. CDR3 length: 12 amino acids. In DNA, the CDR3 is TGTGCCAGCAGTTACAGGTTCACTGAAGCTTTCTTT. Its translation is CASSYRFTEAFF.

V and J are TRBV24-1 and TRBJ2-7, with 7 bases lining up with TRBD1. The CDR3 covers 14 residues. Germline assignment: CDR1 KGHDR and CDR2 SFDVKD. The J segment lost 0 bases and the V segment lost 4 bases, leaving 2 bases of the junction unmatched. The CDR3 region is CATSDRDSSYEQYF. CDR3 in DNA: TGTGCCACCAGTGACCGGGACAGCTCCTACGAGCAGTACTTC.

The chain links TRBV4-1 to TRBJ2-7, with 7 bases that match TRBD1. The V gene end was trimmed by 3 bases and the J gene end by 3 bases; junction bases not matched to a gene: 11. The CDR3 consists of 16 residues. Germline values: CDR1 MGHRA, CDR2 YSYEKL. DNA for the CDR3: TGCGCCAGCAGCCAGGAAGAAGGAAGGGGGCACTACGAGCAGTACTTC. This translates into CASSQEEGRGHYEQYF.

The CDR3 sequence is CATSDASGITGELFF. DNA of the CDR3: TGTGCCACCAGTGATGCTAGCGGGATCACCGGGGAGCTGTTTTTT. This chain joins TRBV24-1 and TRBJ2-2; 9 nucleotides agree with TRBD2. V lost 3 bases, J lost 4 bases, and 2 bases stayed unmatched. CDR3 length: 15 residues. Germline loops: CDR1 KGHDR, CDR2 SFDVKD.

By frequency in the sample, this clone is medium-sized. V and J are TRBV27 and TRBJ1-5; 9 bases fit TRBD1. CDR1 and CDR2 (germline): MNHEY, SMNVEV (reference sequence). J was trimmed by 6 bases and V by 6 bases; bases with no gene match: 6. The CDR3 sequence is 14 residues long. Here the CDR3 reads CASSSDRGLQPQHF. The CDR3 DNA reads TGTGCCAGCAGCTCGGACAGGGGCCTTCAGCCCCAGCATTTT.

V gene TRBV6-5 combines with J gene TRBJ1-5; 8 bases align to TRBD1. The V and J ends lost 5 bases and 3 bases, in that order; junction bases with no gene match: 6. CDR1 and CDR2 (germline): MNHEY, SVGAGI. The CDR3 loop spans 15 amino acids. The CDR3 protein is CASSLSGQVNQPQHF. The CDR3, as DNA: TGTGCCAGCAGTCTTTCGGGACAGGTCAATCAGCCCCAGCATTTT.

The gene calls are TRBV4-1 and TRBJ2-2, with D perhaps matching TRBD2 (6 bases). This CDR3 contains 14 residues. Germline values: CDR1 MGHRA, CDR2 YSYEKL. The ends were cut back, 0 bases at V and 9 bases at J, with 11 bases in the middle. This chain's CDR3 is CASSQDAGRRELFF. CDR3 DNA: TGCGCCAGCAGCCAAGATGCAGGGAGGAGGGAGCTGTTTTTT.

The chain uses TRBV7-9 and TRBJ1-2, with D uncertain. The V end lost 0 bases, the J end lost 7 bases, and 6 bases lay between the germline ends. CDR1 is SEHNR, CDR2 FQNEAQ, per germline (reference sequence). The CDR3 is made up of 12 amino acids. Here the CDR3 DNA reads TGTGCCAGCAGCTTAGCGATCAGTGGCTACACCTTC. This translates into CASSLAISGYTF.

This clone was observed once. The genes are TRBV3-1 (or the pseudogene TRBV3-2) and TRBJ1-3; D unclear. With 1 base removed from V and 2 bases from J, the gap between germline ends came to 3 bases. The CDR3 has 13 amino acids. CDR1 LGHDT and CDR2 YNNKEL come from the germline V gene (reference sequence). The CDR3 spells CASSQGAGNTIYF. CDR3 sequence (DNA): TGTGCCAGCAGCCAAGGCGCTGGAAACACCATATATTTT.

This clone has only a few counts. The chain joins TRBV10-3 to TRBJ2-7, with 9 nucleotides matching TRBD1. J lost 5 bases, V lost 3 bases, and 5 bases had no gene match. The V gene's germline CDR1 is ENHRY and CDR2 SYGVKD. The length of the CDR3 is 14 residues. The CDR3 reads CAISEGTGRHEQYF. In DNA form, the CDR3 reads TGTGCCATCAGTGAAGGGACAGGGCGGCACGAGCAGTACTTC.

V and J are TRBV28 and TRBJ2-3; 7 bases agree with TRBD2. The CDR3 extends over 15 amino acids. V dropped 3 bases and J dropped 4; count of bases not matched to a gene: 7. The germline gives CDR1 MDHEN, CDR2 SYDVKM. The CDR3 loop reads CASSFLRGVPDTQYF. The CDR3 nucleotides read TGTGCCAGCAGTTTTTTACGGGGGGTCCCAGATACGCAGTATTTT.

The V and J genes are TRBV7-3 and TRBJ2-5; D may be TRBD2 (6 bases). V gave up 5 bases and J gave up 5 bases, with 15 bases separating them. CDR3 length: 14 amino acids. The V gene's germline CDR1 is SGHTA and CDR2 FQGTGA. CDR3 coding DNA: TGTGCCAGCAGCCCGACGGGACTCACGGAGACCCAGTACTTC. This codes for CASSPTGLTETQYF.

This clone was observed once. The chain links TRBV5-1 to TRBJ2-3; TRBD1 might be the D (6 bases). Trimming shortened V by 2 bases and J by 8 bases, and 12 bases separated the two germline ends. The germline V gene encodes CDR1 SGHRS and CDR2 YFSETQ. The CDR3 extends over 13 amino acids. DNA for the CDR3: TGCGCCAGCAGCTTTCAATTACAGGGTACGCAGTATTTT. Protein sequence: CASSFQLQGTQYF.

The V call is TRBV5-1, the J call TRBJ2-7, with D uncertain. Germline lookup yields CDR1 SGHRS and CDR2 YFSETQ. The CDR3 sequence is 11 residues long. V shed 3 bases and J shed 4 bases, with 5 bases lying between them. CDR3 protein: CASSSYYEQYF. For the CDR3, the DNA is TGCGCCAGCAGCTCCTATTACGAGCAGTACTTC.

The chain recombines TRBV11-3 with TRBJ1-1; 7 bases match TRBD1. J gave up 1 base and V 1 base, and 3 bases lay outside the gene matches. Germline assignment: CDR1 SGHNT and CDR2 YENEEA. CDR3 length: 15 amino acids. DNA of the CDR3: TGTGCCAGCAGCTTAGGGCAGGGGGAGAACACTGAAGCTTTCTTT. Translating gives CASSLGQGENTEAFF.